Listed below are T cell receptor beta chains from one sample, sequenced in a study of regulatory T cells in long-lasting Graves disease. Via MiXCR, TCRdb re-called the multiplex PCR reads, giving one row per CDR3 protein. The sample has around 460,000 distinct CDR3 sequences, 22% seen once. Sample: peripheral blood mononuclear cells (PBMCs), taken when the disease was refractory, from a patient treated with antithyroid drugs. These receptors all stem from a female donor with Graves disease. Both conserved end residues are part of each CDR3. A D gene is named only where the DNA matches it firmly. A row's size may be missing; if present it is once, few, many or a size class.

>TRBV29-1|many|NA|TRBJ1-2
CSVDRDGYTF
>TRBV4-3|NA|TRBD2|TRBJ2-7
CASSQESGGGLVEQYF
>TRBV15|few|TRBD1|TRBJ1-5
CATSPGQVSNQPQHF
>TRBV7-2|many|NA|TRBJ1-2
CASSWTSNYGYTF
>TRBV6-1|NA|NA|TRBJ2-5
CASSLYPLDPQYF
>TRBV28|many|TRBD2|TRBJ2-7
CASKGGPRYEQYF
>TRBV19|NA|NA|TRBJ1-5
CASSIDRVQPQHF
>TRBV10-3|many|NA|TRBJ1-1
CAIGGQRTEAFF
>TRBV2|many|NA|TRBJ2-5
CASSESPSGLKTQYF
>TRBV28|many|NA|TRBJ2-7
CASSGNYEQYF
>TRBV30|NA|TRBD1|TRBJ1-6
CAWTVGTGDNSPLHF
>TRBV7-9|few|NA|TRBJ1-1
CASSLERITGREVTEAFF
>TRBV10-3|many|NA|TRBJ1-2
CATARLGTDGYTF
>TRBV29-1|many|NA|TRBJ1-3
CSVGGQSSGNTIYF
>TRBV10-3|many|NA|TRBJ1-2
CAISDNRSYGYTF
>TRBV10-3|many|TRBD1|TRBJ1-6
CATRTGLESPLHF
>TRBV7-3|many|TRBD2|TRBJ2-1
CASSPGTSGNEQFF
>TRBV20-1|NA|NA|TRBJ1-5
CSAREIGAHRPQHF
>TRBV10-3|many|NA|TRBJ2-5
CAISESTGVETQYF
>TRBV7-9|few|NA|TRBJ1-1
CASSHSLTANTEAFF
>TRBV15|NA|TRBD1|TRBJ2-7
CATSRDIGTGGWEQYF
>TRBV30|NA|TRBD1|TRBJ2-7
CAWSVQNRGFDEQYF
>TRBV20-1|few|TRBD1|TRBJ1-1
CSARDRGRTEAFF
>TRBV6-1|few|TRBD1|TRBJ1-1
CASNPDRVIGAFF
>TRBV6-1|many|TRBD1|TRBJ1-1
CASSENRGQNTEAFF
>TRBV28|many|NA|TRBJ1-1
CASQDSSNTEAFF
>TRBV2|many|NA|TRBJ1-6
CASTRDFPSWGNSPLHF
>TRBV24-1|NA|NA|TRBJ2-5
CATSGHPGGETQYF
>TRBV7-2|NA|NA|TRBJ2-7
CASSPPAREASYEQYF
>TRBV28|many|TRBD1|TRBJ2-7
CASRQTGGRTYEQYF
>TRBV28|few|NA|TRBJ1-3
CASSATEGGSGNTIYF
>TRBV11-2|once|NA|TRBJ2-1
CASSPTYNEQFF
>TRBV7-3|many|NA|TRBJ2-5
CASSLIGGLEETQYF
>TRBV5-5|NA|NA|TRBJ2-7
CASSLVGGADEQYF
>TRBV19|NA|NA|TRBJ2-2
CASMFGMANTGELFF
>TRBV7-3|many|NA|TRBJ2-5
CASSLGGSRETQYF
>TRBV6-5|many|NA|TRBJ1-4
CASSYSGSYEKLFF
>TRBV6-1|many|NA|TRBJ1-1
CASRPTGERGTEAFF
>TRBV6-1|few|NA|TRBJ2-2
CASRGMDSNTGELFF
>TRBV12-3/TRBV12-4|many|TRBD1|TRBJ2-7
CASSPPRYGTATYEQYF
>TRBV11-2|NA|NA|TRBJ2-2
CASSLNLRTGELFF
>TRBV27|NA|NA|TRBJ1-1
CASSLEGVGSAFF
>TRBV6-2/TRBV6-3|few|NA|TRBJ2-3
CASSDQYTQYF
>TRBV2|many|NA|TRBJ2-7
CASSVGRSGYEQYF
>TRBV20-1|few|NA|TRBJ2-7
CSAPREGASYEQYF
>TRBV4-1|few|NA|TRBJ2-7
CASSQVPATTYEQYF